Below are 21 T cell receptor beta chains sequenced from a single sample in a study of CD4 T cells in relation to SARS-CoV-2 and coronaviruses. The repertoire was sequenced with immunoSEQ multiplex PCR; TCRdb's copy has only in-frame clones and lacks some. The sample lists about 60,000 clones; about 91% were seen once. The sequencing sample was made of naive CD4+ T cells from PBMCs. The subset denotes: naive CD4+ T cells isolated by negative enrichment. All receptors come from an adult with COVID-19.

V and J are TRBV9 and TRBJ1-5, with a possible D match to TRBD1 (5 bases). Germline loops: CDR1 SGDLS, CDR2 YYNGEE. The CDR3 runs 11 residues. V shed 8 bases and J shed 7 bases, with 10 bases lying between them. The CDR3 sequence is CAREEGQPQHF. CDR3 nucleotide sequence: TGTGCCAGAGAGGAGGGGCAGCCCCAGCATTTT.

The chain links TRBV27 to TRBJ2-7; no clear D gene. Trimming shortened V by 4 bases and J by 0 bases, and 13 bases separated the two germline ends. The germline CDR1 and CDR2 sequences are MNHEY and SMNVEV (reference sequence). The CDR3 spans 15 residues. CDR3 protein: CASSSRVSSSYEQYF. CDR3 bases: TGTGCCAGCAGTTCCCGGGTCTCCAGCTCCTACGAGCAGTACTTC.

V and J are TRBV7-2 and TRBJ2-1; D might be TRBD1 (6 bases). The CDR3 totals 19 residues. Trimming pared 5 bases from V and 0 bases from J, leaving 23 bases between. The germline gives CDR1 SGHTA, CDR2 FQGNSA. CDR3 DNA sequence: TGTGCCAGCAGCCCGGAAGCCGGGACAATACCCGGCTCCTACAATGAGCAGTTCTTC. Amino acids: CASSPEAGTIPGSYNEQFF.

The gene calls are TRBV5-1 and TRBJ2-3, with 9 positions matching TRBD2. Trimming cost V 0 bases and J 4 bases; bases outside gene matches: 9. Germline CDR1 SGHRS, CDR2 YFSETQ. CDR3 length: 17 amino acids. CDR3: CASSLGLAGVGSDTQYF. CDR3 coding DNA: TGCGCCAGCAGCTTGGGGTTAGCGGGAGTGGGGTCAGATACGCAGTATTTT. Full variable domain (rest looked up from reference TRBV5-1 and TRBJ2-3): KAGVTQTPRYLIKTRGQQVTLSCSPISGHRSVSWYQQTPGQGLQFLFEYFSETQRNKGNFPGRFSGRQFSNSRSEMNVSTLELGDSALYLCASSLGLAGVGSDTQYFGPGTRLTVL.

The chain uses TRBV12-3 or TRBV12-4 and TRBJ2-1, with a weak D call TRBD2 (6 bases). Trimming left V 3 bases short and J 6 bases short, with 9 bases between. The CDR3 runs 13 residues. CDR3 loop: CASSLLGGNEQFF. CDR3 in DNA: TGTGCCAGCAGTTTGCTGGGGGGCAATGAGCAGTTCTTC.

The chain recombines TRBV10-3 with TRBJ1-6; D possibly corresponds to TRBD1 (5 bases). V dropped 8 bases and J dropped 0 bases, with 14 bases sitting between them. The CDR3 length is 16 residues. The V gene's germline CDR1 is ENHRY and CDR2 SYGVKD. Here the CDR3 reads CAISGASSSYNSPLHF. The CDR3 DNA is TGTGCCATCTCCGGGGCCTCAAGCTCCTATAATTCACCCCTCCACTTT.

J is TRBJ2-1 and V is TRBV6-5; 8 bases are shared with TRBD2. CDR1 MNHEY and CDR2 SVGAGI come from the germline V gene. Germline trimming cut 5 bases from V and 8 bases from J; bases unmatched to any gene: 5. This CDR3 region has 13 residues. The CDR3 nucleotides read TGTGCCAGCAGTAGCGGGAGTCGGGATGAGCAGTTCTTC. Its translation is CASSSGSRDEQFF.

This clone came up once. The chain uses TRBV3-1 (or the pseudogene TRBV3-2) and TRBJ2-7; 8 bases are a match to TRBD2. Trimming took 6 bases from V and 0 from J; bases not matched to a gene: 7. Germline-derived CDR1 and CDR2 are LGHDT and YNNKEL (reference sequence). The CDR3 totals 15 residues. The CDR3 reads CASRPLADSSYEQYF. The CDR3 bases are TGTGCCAGCAGACCACTAGCGGACAGCTCCTACGAGCAGTACTTC.

The chain carries TRBV7-2 and TRBJ1-1; D is undetermined. Germline CDR1 is SGHTA and CDR2 is FQGNSA. V was trimmed by 0 bases and J by 8 bases, leaving 10 bases between them. The CDR3 has 13 residues. The CDR3 nucleotides read TGTGCCAGCAGCTTAGCGCGCGAGTACGAAGCTTTCTTT. This sequence encodes CASSLAREYEAFF. Drawing the rest from reference TRBV7-2 and TRBJ1-1, the complete variable domain is GAGVSQSPSNKVTEKGKDVELRCDPISGHTALYWYRQSLGQGLEFLIYFQGNSAPDKSGLPSDRFSAERTGGSVSTLTIQRTQQEDSAVYLCASSLAREYEAFFGQGTRLTVV.

The chain recombines TRBV18 with TRBJ1-4; no firm D call. CDR1 is KGHSH and CDR2 is LQKENI in the germline V gene. The length of the CDR3 is 15 residues. Trimming cost V 3 bases and J 0 bases, with 8 bases left between them. CDR3 in DNA: TGTGCCAGCTCACCTACCCGCACAACTAATGAAAAACTGTTTTTT. It is translated as CASSPTRTTNEKLFF. Supplemented by reference TRBV18 and TRBJ1-4, the full variable domain reads NAGVMQNPRHLVRRRGQEARLRCSPMKGHSHVYWYRQLPEEGLKFMVYLQKENIIDESGMPKERFSAEFPKEGPSILRIQQVVRGDSAAYFCASSPTRTTNEKLFFGSGTQLSVL.

The chain has TRBV30 and TRBJ2-2; tentative D call: TRBD1 (5 bases). The V end was cut by 5 bases, the J end by 4 bases, with 11 bases between. The CDR3 contains 13 residues. Germline V lookup: CDR1 GTSNPN, CDR2 SVGIG (reference sequence). The CDR3 nucleotides read TGTGCCTGGCAGGGTCGGCTCACCGGGGAGCTGTTTTTT. Amino acids: CAWQGRLTGELFF.

The chain carries TRBV14 and TRBJ2-1, with 10 bases fitting TRBD2. There are 19 residues in the CDR3. CDR1 is SGHDN, CDR2 FVKESK, per germline. V lost 4 bases, J lost 0 bases, and 12 bases stayed unmatched. The CDR3 region has the DNA TGTGCCAGCAGCCCACTATGGACCTCTAGCGGGAGCTCCTACAATGAGCAGTTCTTC. Encoded protein: CASSPLWTSSGSSYNEQFF.

The J gene is TRBJ1-1, the V gene TRBV7-9; possibly TRBD1 for D (5 bases). V was cut by 2 bases and J by 1 base, with 11 bases left in between. The CDR3 covers 15 residues. Germline CDR1 reads SEHNR; CDR2 reads FQNEAQ (reference sequence). Here the CDR3 DNA reads TGTGCCAGCAGCTTATTCTCAACAGGGAACACTGAAGCTTTCTTT. This gives the protein CASSLFSTGNTEAFF. Variable domain in full (rest from reference TRBV7-9 and TRBJ1-1): DTGVSQNPRHKITKRGQNVTFRCDPISEHNRLYWYRQTLGQGPEFLTYFQNEAQLEKSRLLSDRFSAERPKGSFSTLEIQRTEQGDSAMYLCASSLFSTGNTEAFFGQGTRLTVV.

The chain employs TRBV7-3 and TRBJ2-4; D remains unclear. The CDR3 loop spans 13 amino acids. CDR1 and CDR2 (germline): SGHTA, FQGTGA. V was trimmed by 6 bases and J by 7 bases, leaving 13 bases between them. CDR3 region: CASRKDRANIQYF. The CDR3 DNA sequence: TGTGCCAGCAGGAAGGACCGGGCGAACATTCAGTACTTC.

The chain couples TRBV6-6 to TRBJ2-3, with 7 bases lining up with TRBD2. J gave up 0 bases and V 7 bases, and 4 bases lay outside the gene matches. Germline CDR1 and CDR2: MNHNY and SVGAGI (reference sequence). The CDR3 contains 14 residues. The CDR3 region is CASNLGGSTDTQYF. The CDR3 DNA follows: TGTGCCAGCAATTTGGGAGGGAGCACAGATACGCAGTATTTT.

The chain has TRBV2 and TRBJ1-2, with D maybe TRBD1 (6 bases). V gave up 5 bases and J gave up 5 bases, with 15 bases separating them. The V gene's germline CDR1 is SNHLY and CDR2 FYNNEI. The CDR3 spans 14 residues. CDR3 amino acids: CASSLTRTEYGYTF. The CDR3 region has the DNA TGTGCCAGCAGTCTTACCCGGACAGAGTATGGCTACACCTTC.

This clone showed up just a few times. CDR3 sequence reads: CASSDGGTSGLTDTQYF. CDR3 in DNA: TGTGCCAGCAGTGATGGAGGGACTAGCGGATTAACAGATACGCAGTATTTT. V and J are TRBV2 and TRBJ2-3; 11 bases are shared with TRBD2. The junction had 8 bases not matched to a gene; V was cut back by 3 bases and J by 3 bases. This CDR3 comprises 17 residues. CDR1 and CDR2 (germline): SNHLY, FYNNEI.

The J gene is TRBJ2-1, the V gene TRBV7-2, with 8 bases fitting TRBD1. The CDR3 sequence is 15 residues long. Trimming took 5 bases from V and 7 from J; bases not matched to a gene: 10. The V gene's germline CDR1 is SGHTA and CDR2 FQGNSA. CDR3 sequence reads: CASSHNQGARNEQFF. CDR3 DNA: TGTGCCAGCAGCCATAACCAGGGGGCGAGGAATGAGCAGTTCTTC.

This chain uses TRBV24-1 with TRBJ1-5; no reliable D call. Germline V gene sequence: CDR1 KGHDR, CDR2 SFDVKD. V lost 3 bases and J 3 bases, leaving 11 bases between the germline ends. There are 15 residues in the CDR3. The CDR3 DNA is TGTGCCACCAGTGATGCCGGGCAACCCAATCAGCCCCAGCATTTT. Protein: CATSDAGQPNQPQHF.

V and J are TRBV3-1 (or the pseudogene TRBV3-2) and TRBJ2-5; D is uncertain. The CDR3 extends over 11 amino acids. Trimming took 2 bases from V and 5 from J, leaving 3 bases between them. The germline V gene encodes CDR1 LGHDT and CDR2 YNNKEL (reference sequence). DNA of the CDR3: TGTGCCAGCAGCCAAACGGAGACCCAGTACTTC. This translates into CASSQTETQYF.

The chain is built from TRBV10-2 and TRBJ2-7; TRBD1 is a possible D gene (6 bases). The CDR3 is made up of 13 amino acids. Trimming took off 4 bases at V and 1 base at J, with 8 bases between the two ends. Germline CDR1 reads WSHSY; CDR2 reads SAAADI. For the CDR3, the DNA is TGCGCCAGCAGTGTTGACAGGTCCTACGAGCAGTACTTC. It yields the protein CASSVDRSYEQYF.